This T cell receptor beta chain stems from a study of spatial heterogeneity in lung cancer. This clonotype has ten or more counts. The CDR3 is 13 residues long. V lost 0 bases and J lost 13, with 10 bases in between. From germline, CDR1 is LGHDT and CDR2 YNNKEL (reference sequence). Noted time point: sample taken at primary tumor resection. No cells were sorted before sequencing. The whole RNA sequenced was extracted from tumor, nontumor lung or frozen PBMC. TCRdb reprocessed the 5' RACE reads with MiXCR, giving one entry per CDR3 protein. This sample has some 38,000 distinct CDR3 sequences, with 3.1% found just once.

The receptor's source is a male donor with early-stage non-small cell lung cancer. Here the sequenced sample was normal lung tissue next to the tumor, taken at surgery. This sequence joins TRBV3-1 and TRBJ1-6; possible D gene TRBD1, 5 bases. For the CDR3, the DNA is TGTGCCAGCAGCCAAGATTGGACATCTCCCCTCCACTTT. Protein: CASSQDWTSPLHF.